The T cell receptor (beta chain) described here comes from a study of blood T cell repertoires in COVID-19. Study as a whole: Sources were T cells, B-cell-depleted T cells, or PBMCs; the material itself was cDNA or gDNA.

The protocol was immunoSEQ multiplex PCR, while the TCRdb copy is restricted to in-frame clones and leaves out a portion. The repertoire holds tens of thousands of clones, with 89% as singletons. CDR1 is SGHRS and CDR2 is YFSETQ in the germline V gene. The CDR3 runs 15 residues. Trimming took off 6 bases at V and 6 bases at J, with 16 bases between the two ends. The gene calls are TRBV5-1 and TRBJ1-6, with D possibly TRBD1 on 6 matching bases. The sequenced sample was peripheral blood. This TCR derives from a man between 65 and 80 years old with active or convalescent COVID-19. CDR3 protein: CASNSWSGANSPLHF. The CDR3 DNA follows: TGCGCCAGCAACTCTTGGTCAGGGGCTAATTCACCCCTCCACTTT.